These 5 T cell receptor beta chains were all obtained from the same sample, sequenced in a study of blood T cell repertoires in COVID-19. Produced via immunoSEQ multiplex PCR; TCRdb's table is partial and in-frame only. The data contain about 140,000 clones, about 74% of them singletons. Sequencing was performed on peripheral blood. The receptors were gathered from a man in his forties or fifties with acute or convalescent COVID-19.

CDR3 residues: CASSIGTGGIAGELFF. As DNA, the CDR3 is TGTGCCAGTAGTATCGGGACAGGGGGTATTGCCGGGGAGCTGTTTTTT. V and J are TRBV19 and TRBJ2-2; 11 nucleotides agree with TRBD1. Per germline, CDR1 LNHDA and CDR2 SQIVND (reference sequence). With V trimmed by 3 bases and J by 6 bases, 6 bases remained unmatched. The CDR3 is 16 residues long.

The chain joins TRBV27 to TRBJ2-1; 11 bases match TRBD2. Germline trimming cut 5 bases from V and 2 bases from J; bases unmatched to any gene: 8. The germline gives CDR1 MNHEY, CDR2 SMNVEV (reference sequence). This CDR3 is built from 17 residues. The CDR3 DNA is TGTGCCAGCAGTCCGCAAGGACTAGCGGGCACCTACAATGAGCAGTTCTTC. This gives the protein CASSPQGLAGTYNEQFF.

The CDR3 here is CASAGGAEAFF. The CDR3 DNA is TGCGCCAGCGCCGGGGGGGCTGAAGCTTTCTTT. The genes are TRBV5-1 and TRBJ1-1; D perhaps matches TRBD1 (5 bases). The CDR3 is 11 residues long. Germline CDR1 SGHRS, CDR2 YFSETQ. V shed 7 bases and J shed 6 bases, with 10 bases lying between them. Full variable domain (remainder filled in from reference TRBV5-1 and TRBJ1-1): KAGVTQTPRYLIKTRGQQVTLSCSPISGHRSVSWYQQTPGQGLQFLFEYFSETQRNKGNFPGRFSGRQFSNSRSEMNVSTLELGDSALYLCASAGGAEAFFGQGTRLTVV.

CDR3 in DNA: TGTGCCAGCTCAGACAGGGGGAGCACTGAAGCTTTCTTT. This sequence encodes CASSDRGSTEAFF. The chain uses TRBV2 and TRBJ1-1; TRBD1 aligns across 9 bases. Germline lookup yields CDR1 SNHLY and CDR2 FYNNEI. The J segment lost 4 bases and the V segment lost 8 bases, leaving 5 bases of the junction unmatched. The CDR3 consists of 13 residues.

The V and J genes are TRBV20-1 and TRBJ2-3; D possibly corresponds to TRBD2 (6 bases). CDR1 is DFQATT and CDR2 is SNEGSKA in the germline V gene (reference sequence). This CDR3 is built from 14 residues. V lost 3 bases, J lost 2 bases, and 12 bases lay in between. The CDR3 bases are TGCAGTGCTAGTGACGGGAGACTCACAGATACGCAGTATTTT. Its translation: CSASDGRLTDTQYF.